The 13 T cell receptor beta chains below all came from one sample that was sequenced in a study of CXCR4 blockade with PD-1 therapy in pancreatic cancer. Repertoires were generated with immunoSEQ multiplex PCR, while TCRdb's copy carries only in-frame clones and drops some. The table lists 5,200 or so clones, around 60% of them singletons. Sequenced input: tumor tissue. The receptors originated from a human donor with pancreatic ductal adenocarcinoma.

CDR3 DNA sequence: TGTGCCAGTATTGGGGCGGGCAGGCGTGCCGCGAACACTGAAGCTTTCTTT. Protein sequence: CASIGAGRRAANTEAFF. The chain carries TRBV19 and TRBJ1-1; TRBD1 might be the D (5 bases). This CDR3 is 17 amino acids long. The V end lost 7 bases, the J end lost 1 base, and 22 bases lay between the germline ends. Germline-derived CDR1 and CDR2 are LNHDA and SQIVND (reference sequence).

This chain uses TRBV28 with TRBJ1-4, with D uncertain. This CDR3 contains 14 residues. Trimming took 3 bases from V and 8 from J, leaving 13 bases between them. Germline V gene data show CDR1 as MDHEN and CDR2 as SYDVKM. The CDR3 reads CASSLSDMEEKLFF. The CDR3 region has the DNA TGTGCCAGCAGTTTGTCAGACATGGAAGAAAAACTGTTTTTT. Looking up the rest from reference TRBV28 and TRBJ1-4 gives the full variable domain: DVKVTQSSRYLVKRTGEKVFLECVQDMDHENMFWYRQDPGLGLRLIYFSYDVKMKEKGDIPEGYSVSREKKERFSLILESASTNQTSMYLCASSLSDMEEKLFFGSGTQLSVL.

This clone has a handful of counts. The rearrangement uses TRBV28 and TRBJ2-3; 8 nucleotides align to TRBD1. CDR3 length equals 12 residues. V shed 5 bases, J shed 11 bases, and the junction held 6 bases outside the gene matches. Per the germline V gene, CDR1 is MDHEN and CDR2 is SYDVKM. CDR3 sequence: CASSTDREMQYF. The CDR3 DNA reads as TGTGCCAGCAGTACGGACAGGGAAATGCAGTATTTT.

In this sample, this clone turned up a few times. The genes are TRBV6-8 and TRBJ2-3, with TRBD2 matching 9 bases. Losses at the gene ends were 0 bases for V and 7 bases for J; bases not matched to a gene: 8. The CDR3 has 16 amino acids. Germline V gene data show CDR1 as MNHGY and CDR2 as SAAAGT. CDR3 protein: CASSYSGGGRANTQYF. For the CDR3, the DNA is TGTGCCAGCAGTTACTCGGGCGGCGGGAGGGCAAATACGCAGTATTTT.

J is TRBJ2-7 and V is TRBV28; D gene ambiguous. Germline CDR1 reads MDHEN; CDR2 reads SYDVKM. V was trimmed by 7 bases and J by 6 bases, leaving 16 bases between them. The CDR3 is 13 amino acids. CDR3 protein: CASTPGSRGEQYF. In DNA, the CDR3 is TGTGCCAGCACCCCCGGGTCTCGTGGCGAGCAGTACTTC.

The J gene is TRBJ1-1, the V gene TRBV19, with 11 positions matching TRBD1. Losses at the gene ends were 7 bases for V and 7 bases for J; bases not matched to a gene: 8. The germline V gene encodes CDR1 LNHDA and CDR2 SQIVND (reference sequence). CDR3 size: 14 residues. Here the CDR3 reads CASTLDRGLGEAFF. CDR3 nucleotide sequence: TGTGCCAGTACCCTGGACAGGGGGCTGGGTGAAGCTTTCTTT.

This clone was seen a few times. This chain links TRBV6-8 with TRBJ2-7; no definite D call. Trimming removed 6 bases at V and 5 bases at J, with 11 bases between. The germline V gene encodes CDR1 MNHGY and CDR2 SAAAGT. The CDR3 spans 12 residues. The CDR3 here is CASRPDVDEQYF. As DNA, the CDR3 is TGTGCCAGCAGGCCAGACGTCGACGAGCAGTACTTC.

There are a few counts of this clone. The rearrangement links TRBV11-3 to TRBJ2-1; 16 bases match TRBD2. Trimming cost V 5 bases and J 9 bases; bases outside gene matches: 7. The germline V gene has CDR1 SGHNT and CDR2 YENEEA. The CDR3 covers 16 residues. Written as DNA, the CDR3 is TGTGCCAGCAGCCCGGGACTAGCGGGGGGGCTGAGTGAGCAGTTCTTC. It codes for CASSPGLAGGLSEQFF.

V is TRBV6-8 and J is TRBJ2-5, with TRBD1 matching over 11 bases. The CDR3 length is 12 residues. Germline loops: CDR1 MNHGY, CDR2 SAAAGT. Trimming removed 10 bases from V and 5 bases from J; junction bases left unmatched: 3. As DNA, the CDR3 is TGTGCCACCGGGACAGGGGGGGAGACCCAGTACTTC. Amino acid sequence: CATGTGGETQYF.

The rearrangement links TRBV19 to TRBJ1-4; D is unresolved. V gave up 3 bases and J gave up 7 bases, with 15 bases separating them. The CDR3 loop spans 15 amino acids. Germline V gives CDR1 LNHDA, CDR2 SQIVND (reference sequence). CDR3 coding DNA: TGTGCCAGTAGTATTCTCCCGGGTTTGAGTGAAAAACTGTTTTTT. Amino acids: CASSILPGLSEKLFF. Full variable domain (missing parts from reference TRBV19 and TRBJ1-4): DGGITQSPKYLFRKEGQNVTLSCEQNLNHDAMYWYRQDPGQGLRLIYYSQIVNDFQKGDIAEGYSVSREKKESFPLTVTSAQKNPTAFYLCASSILPGLSEKLFFGSGTQLSVL.

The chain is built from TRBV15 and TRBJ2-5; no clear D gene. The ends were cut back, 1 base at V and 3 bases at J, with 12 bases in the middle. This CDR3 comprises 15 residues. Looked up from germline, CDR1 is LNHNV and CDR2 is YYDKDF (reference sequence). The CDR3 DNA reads TGTGCCACCAGCAGAGTGGGTTACTCAGAAGAGACCCAGTACTTC. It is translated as CATSRVGYSEETQYF.

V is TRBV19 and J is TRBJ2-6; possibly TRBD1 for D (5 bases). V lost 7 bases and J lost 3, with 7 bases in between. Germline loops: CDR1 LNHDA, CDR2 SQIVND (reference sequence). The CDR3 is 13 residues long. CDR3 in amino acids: CASTTGGANVLTF. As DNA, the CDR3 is TGTGCCAGTACAACAGGTGGGGCCAACGTCCTGACTTTC.

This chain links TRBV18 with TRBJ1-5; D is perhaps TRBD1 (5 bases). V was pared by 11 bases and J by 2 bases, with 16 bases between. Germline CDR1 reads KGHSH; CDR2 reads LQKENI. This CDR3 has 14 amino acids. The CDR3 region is CACGTSGGNQPQHF. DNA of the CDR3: TGTGCCTGCGGGACCTCGGGAGGCAATCAGCCCCAGCATTTT.